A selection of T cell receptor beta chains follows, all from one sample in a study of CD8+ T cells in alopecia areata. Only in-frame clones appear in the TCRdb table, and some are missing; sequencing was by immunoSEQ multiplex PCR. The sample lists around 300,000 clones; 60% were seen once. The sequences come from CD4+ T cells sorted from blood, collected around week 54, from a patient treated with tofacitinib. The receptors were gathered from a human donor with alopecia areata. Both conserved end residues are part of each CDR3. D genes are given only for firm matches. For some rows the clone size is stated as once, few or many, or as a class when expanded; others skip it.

cdr3_nt: TGTGCCAGCAGCGTTTTTGGCACAGATACGCAGTATTTT
cdr3_aa: CASSVFGTDTQYF
clone_size: .
j_call: TRBJ2-3
d_call: .
v_call: TRBV9

cdr3_nt: TGTGCCAGCGGATATTGGGACGGCTACACCTTC
cdr3_aa: CASGYWDGYTF
clone_size: few
j_call: TRBJ1-2
d_call: .
v_call: TRBV25-1

cdr3_nt: TGTGCCAGCAGCTTGGGGGTCGCCGCCTATGGCTACACCTTC
cdr3_aa: CASSLGVAAYGYTF
clone_size: .
j_call: TRBJ1-2
d_call: .
v_call: TRBV5-6

cdr3_nt: TGTGCCTGGAGCCACGGACTAGGGGACGAGACCCAGTACTTC
cdr3_aa: CAWSHGLGDETQYF
clone_size: few
j_call: TRBJ2-5
d_call: TRBD2
v_call: TRBV30

cdr3_nt: TGTGCCAGTAGTGGTAAGGGGGCCGCAGATACGCAGTATTTT
cdr3_aa: CASSGKGAADTQYF
clone_size: .
j_call: TRBJ2-3
d_call: TRBD1
v_call: TRBV19

cdr3_nt: TGCAGCGTACAGGGCTGGTCTTCCTCTGGGGCCAACGTCCTGACTTTC
cdr3_aa: CSVQGWSSSGANVLTF
clone_size: .
j_call: TRBJ2-6
d_call: .
v_call: TRBV29-1

cdr3_nt: TGTGCCAGCAGTGAAACGTGGCAGGGAGAGACCCAGTACTTC
cdr3_aa: CASSETWQGETQYF
clone_size: .
j_call: TRBJ2-5
d_call: .
v_call: TRBV2

cdr3_nt: TGCGCCAGCAGCCAAACTAGCGGGCCTGGCACAGATACGCAGTATTTT
cdr3_aa: CASSQTSGPGTDTQYF
clone_size: .
j_call: TRBJ2-3
d_call: TRBD2
v_call: TRBV4-1

cdr3_nt: TGTGCCAGCAGCTTGATAGGGGCACAAGAGACCCAGTACTTC
cdr3_aa: CASSLIGAQETQYF
clone_size: .
j_call: TRBJ2-5
d_call: .
v_call: TRBV5-4

cdr3_nt: TGTGCCAGCTCACCGCGGGGTGGCGGGAACACTGAAGCTTTCTTT
cdr3_aa: CASSPRGGGNTEAFF
clone_size: .
j_call: TRBJ1-1
d_call: .
v_call: TRBV18

cdr3_nt: TGTGCCAGCAGCCCCGGACCTACCTACGAGCAGTACTTC
cdr3_aa: CASSPGPTYEQYF
clone_size: .
j_call: TRBJ2-7
d_call: .
v_call: TRBV4-2

cdr3_nt: TGCAGCGTTGGCCGGAGAACTGAAGCTTTCTTT
cdr3_aa: CSVGRRTEAFF
clone_size: few
j_call: TRBJ1-1
d_call: .
v_call: TRBV29-1

cdr3_nt: TGCGCCAGCAGCCGGTCAGACTTTGGTGAAAAACTGTTTTTT
cdr3_aa: CASSRSDFGEKLFF
clone_size: few
j_call: TRBJ1-4
d_call: .
v_call: TRBV4-3

cdr3_nt: TGTGCCAGCAGTCTCGGGACGGACAGCTACAATGAGCAGTTCTTC
cdr3_aa: CASSLGTDSYNEQFF
clone_size: .
j_call: TRBJ2-1
d_call: .
v_call: TRBV6-5

cdr3_nt: TGCGCCAGCAGCTTGGAGGCATCTAATGAAAAACTGTTTTTT
cdr3_aa: CASSLEASNEKLFF
clone_size: few
j_call: TRBJ1-4
d_call: .
v_call: TRBV5-1

cdr3_nt: TGTGCCATCAGAGACTTCGGGACTAGTTACAATGAGCAGTTCTTC
cdr3_aa: CAIRDFGTSYNEQFF
clone_size: .
j_call: TRBJ2-1
d_call: TRBD2
v_call: TRBV10-3

cdr3_nt: TGTGCCAGCAGCCAGAACAGGGTCCCGAGCACAGATACGCAGTATTTT
cdr3_aa: CASSQNRVPSTDTQYF
clone_size: few
j_call: TRBJ2-3
d_call: .
v_call: TRBV7-9

cdr3_nt: TGTGCCAGCAGAAGGGGCGAGGGCACAGATACGCAGTATTTT
cdr3_aa: CASRRGEGTDTQYF
clone_size: few
j_call: TRBJ2-3
d_call: .
v_call: TRBV7-9

cdr3_nt: TGTGCCAGCAGCTTGGAACAGGGAAGAACTGAAGCTTTCTTT
cdr3_aa: CASSLEQGRTEAFF
clone_size: .
j_call: TRBJ1-1
d_call: .
v_call: TRBV5-4

cdr3_nt: TGTGCCAGCAGCTTACAGGGGGCTTGGACTGAAGCTTTCTTT
cdr3_aa: CASSLQGAWTEAFF
clone_size: .
j_call: TRBJ1-1
d_call: TRBD1
v_call: TRBV7-6

cdr3_nt: TGTGCCTGGAGCCCCTTGTTCGGGGCAGAATATAATTCACCCCTCCACTTT
cdr3_aa: CAWSPLFGAEYNSPLHF
clone_size: .
j_call: TRBJ1-6
d_call: .
v_call: TRBV30

cdr3_nt: TGTGCCATCAGTGTGGGGAACATGAACACTGAAGCTTTCTTT
cdr3_aa: CAISVGNMNTEAFF
clone_size: .
j_call: TRBJ1-1
d_call: .
v_call: TRBV10-3

cdr3_nt: TGTGCCTGGAGTGTGCTTAGCGGCACTGAAGCTTTCTTT
cdr3_aa: CAWSVLSGTEAFF
clone_size: .
j_call: TRBJ1-1
d_call: .
v_call: TRBV30

cdr3_nt: TGTGCCAGCAGCTTAGCCGTAAGTCTCTACGAGCAGTACTTC
cdr3_aa: CASSLAVSLYEQYF
clone_size: .
j_call: TRBJ2-7
d_call: .
v_call: TRBV7-2

cdr3_nt: TGTGCCATCATGAACACCGGGACAGGGAATGGCTACGAGCAGTACTTC
cdr3_aa: CAIMNTGTGNGYEQYF
clone_size: .
j_call: TRBJ2-7
d_call: TRBD1
v_call: TRBV10-3

cdr3_nt: TGTGCCAGCACCTCAACTACCGGGACAGGTTCGTTCACTGAAGCTTTCTTT
cdr3_aa: CASTSTTGTGSFTEAFF
clone_size: few
j_call: TRBJ1-1
d_call: TRBD1
v_call: TRBV5-4

cdr3_nt: TGTGCCAGCAGGCGGGACGTTCTATACAATGAGCAGTTCTTC
cdr3_aa: CASRRDVLYNEQFF
clone_size: .
j_call: TRBJ2-1
d_call: .
v_call: TRBV6-6

cdr3_nt: TGTGCCAGCGGCCCCACAGGTCTGGGCGGGGAGCTGTTTTTT
cdr3_aa: CASGPTGLGGELFF
clone_size: .
j_call: TRBJ2-2
d_call: .
v_call: TRBV14

cdr3_nt: TGCGCCAGCAGCCCAGATCGTAATTCACCCCTCCACTTT
cdr3_aa: CASSPDRNSPLHF
clone_size: few
j_call: TRBJ1-6
d_call: .
v_call: TRBV5-1

cdr3_nt: TGTGCCTGGAACGCTGGGCAAGATACGCAGTATTTT
cdr3_aa: CAWNAGQDTQYF
clone_size: .
j_call: TRBJ2-3
d_call: .
v_call: TRBV30

cdr3_nt: TGTGCCTGGAGTGCTCACGGGGGGTCTAATGAAAAACTGTTTTTT
cdr3_aa: CAWSAHGGSNEKLFF
clone_size: .
j_call: TRBJ1-4
d_call: .
v_call: TRBV30

cdr3_nt: TGTGCCAGCAGTTACTCTGGGGGTAAGGTGCCTGAAGCTTTCTTT
cdr3_aa: CASSYSGGKVPEAFF
clone_size: .
j_call: TRBJ1-1
d_call: .
v_call: TRBV6-5

cdr3_nt: TGTGCCAGCAGCTTAGCGCGGGGGGGCACAGATACGCAGTATTTT
cdr3_aa: CASSLARGGTDTQYF
clone_size: once
j_call: TRBJ2-3
d_call: TRBD2
v_call: TRBV7-2

cdr3_nt: TGTGCCAGCAGTCGCCAGGGTAACACTGAAGCTTTCTTT
cdr3_aa: CASSRQGNTEAFF
clone_size: .
j_call: TRBJ1-1
d_call: .
v_call: TRBV2

cdr3_nt: TGCAGCGCAGGTCAAGGTTCCGGAGCAGATACGCAGTATTTT
cdr3_aa: CSAGQGSGADTQYF
clone_size: .
j_call: TRBJ2-3
d_call: .
v_call: TRBV29-1

cdr3_nt: TGTGCCAGCAGTGAAAAAGCCGGTACACCCCTCCACTTT
cdr3_aa: CASSEKAGTPLHF
clone_size: .
j_call: TRBJ1-6
d_call: .
v_call: TRBV6-5

cdr3_nt: TGTGCCTGGAGTGGTAGTAGCGGGGCCTACAATGAGCAGTTCTTC
cdr3_aa: CAWSGSSGAYNEQFF
clone_size: .
j_call: TRBJ2-1
d_call: TRBD2
v_call: TRBV30

cdr3_nt: TGCGCCAGCAGCCACTTACAGGTGGGCTCCTATAATTCACCCCTCCACTTT
cdr3_aa: CASSHLQVGSYNSPLHF
clone_size: .
j_call: TRBJ1-6
d_call: .
v_call: TRBV4-1

cdr3_nt: TGTGCCAGCAGCCTGAGGCAGAACACTGAAGCTTTCTTT
cdr3_aa: CASSLRQNTEAFF
clone_size: .
j_call: TRBJ1-1
d_call: .
v_call: TRBV14

cdr3_nt: TGTGCCAGCAGCTTAGCGGGGGGCCAAGAGACCCAGTACTTC
cdr3_aa: CASSLAGGQETQYF
clone_size: once
j_call: TRBJ2-5
d_call: TRBD2
v_call: TRBV11-2

cdr3_nt: TGCGCCAGCAGCGCGGGGACAGGGAACGTCCACGAGCAGTACTTC
cdr3_aa: CASSAGTGNVHEQYF
clone_size: .
j_call: TRBJ2-7
d_call: TRBD1
v_call: TRBV5-1

cdr3_nt: TGTGCCAGCAGCGTCGGGGGGCCTAGCACAGATACGCAGTATTTT
cdr3_aa: CASSVGGPSTDTQYF
clone_size: few
j_call: TRBJ2-3
d_call: .
v_call: TRBV9

cdr3_nt: TGTGCCAGCTCACCTCCCAGTCAAGAGACCCAGTACTTC
cdr3_aa: CASSPPSQETQYF
clone_size: .
j_call: TRBJ2-5
d_call: .
v_call: TRBV18

cdr3_nt: TGTGCCAGCAGCGCAGCTCAATCCACAGATACGCAGTATTTT
cdr3_aa: CASSAAQSTDTQYF
clone_size: .
j_call: TRBJ2-3
d_call: .
v_call: TRBV9

cdr3_nt: TGCGCCAGCAGCTTGATAGCGGGGGGCCCAGATACGCAGTATTTT
cdr3_aa: CASSLIAGGPDTQYF
clone_size: few
j_call: TRBJ2-3
d_call: TRBD2
v_call: TRBV5-1

cdr3_nt: TGTGCCGCCAGGCGGGACAACACCGGGGAGCTGTTTTTT
cdr3_aa: CAARRDNTGELFF
clone_size: few
j_call: TRBJ2-2
d_call: .
v_call: TRBV27

cdr3_nt: TGTGCCAGCAGCTACGGGGGACTTCGGAACACTGAAGCTTTCTTT
cdr3_aa: CASSYGGLRNTEAFF
clone_size: .
j_call: TRBJ1-1
d_call: .
v_call: TRBV7-9

cdr3_nt: TGTGCCAGCAGCCCGGGGGCCAGAACCGGGGAGCTGTTTTTT
cdr3_aa: CASSPGARTGELFF
clone_size: .
j_call: TRBJ2-2
d_call: .
v_call: TRBV7-2

cdr3_nt: TGTGCCAGCAGCTTTACCAGGGCGGATGGCTACACCTTC
cdr3_aa: CASSFTRADGYTF
clone_size: .
j_call: TRBJ1-2
d_call: .
v_call: TRBV7-2

cdr3_nt: TGCAGTGCTGCCCTGGAGACCCAGTACTTC
cdr3_aa: CSAALETQYF
clone_size: .
j_call: TRBJ2-5
d_call: .
v_call: TRBV20-1

cdr3_nt: TGTGCCAGTAGTATACTAGCCGGGCAAGAGACCCAGTACTTC
cdr3_aa: CASSILAGQETQYF
clone_size: .
j_call: TRBJ2-5
d_call: .
v_call: TRBV19

cdr3_nt: TGTGCCAGCAGTTGGCCGGGACAGGGGGACACTGAAGCTTTCTTT
cdr3_aa: CASSWPGQGDTEAFF
clone_size: .
j_call: TRBJ1-1
d_call: TRBD1
v_call: TRBV7-9

cdr3_nt: TGCAGCGCCACCAGCGTAGCGGGGGCCACATTGCAAGAGACCCAGTACTTC
cdr3_aa: CSATSVAGATLQETQYF
clone_size: few
j_call: TRBJ2-5
d_call: TRBD2
v_call: TRBV29-1

cdr3_nt: TGTGCCAGCAGCCGGGACAGGGCGAACACCGGGGAGCTGTTTTTT
cdr3_aa: CASSRDRANTGELFF
clone_size: few
j_call: TRBJ2-2
d_call: TRBD1
v_call: TRBV11-1

cdr3_nt: TGTGCCAGCAGCTCCCTGGGTGCGCGTCTCTACGAGCAGTACTTC
cdr3_aa: CASSSLGARLYEQYF
clone_size: .
j_call: TRBJ2-7
d_call: .
v_call: TRBV14

cdr3_nt: TGCAGCGTCCAAGGAGGCAGAGGAAACCTAGAAGGCTACACCTTC
cdr3_aa: CSVQGGRGNLEGYTF
clone_size: .
j_call: TRBJ1-2
d_call: .
v_call: TRBV29-1

cdr3_nt: TGCAGCGTTGTCGGGATCCAAGAGACCCAGTACTTC
cdr3_aa: CSVVGIQETQYF
clone_size: .
j_call: TRBJ2-5
d_call: .
v_call: TRBV29-1

cdr3_nt: TGTGCCAGCAGCGCTGGACAGGGACTCTACAATGAGCAGTTCTTC
cdr3_aa: CASSAGQGLYNEQFF
clone_size: .
j_call: TRBJ2-1
d_call: TRBD1
v_call: TRBV9

cdr3_nt: TGTGCCATCAGATTGACGCAACAGGGGGACGACGAGCAGTACTTC
cdr3_aa: CAIRLTQQGDDEQYF
clone_size: once
j_call: TRBJ2-7
d_call: TRBD1
v_call: TRBV10-3

cdr3_nt: TGCGCCAGCAGCCGGGCCGAAGGTGATACGCAGTATTTT
cdr3_aa: CASSRAEGDTQYF
clone_size: few
j_call: TRBJ2-3
d_call: .
v_call: TRBV7-2